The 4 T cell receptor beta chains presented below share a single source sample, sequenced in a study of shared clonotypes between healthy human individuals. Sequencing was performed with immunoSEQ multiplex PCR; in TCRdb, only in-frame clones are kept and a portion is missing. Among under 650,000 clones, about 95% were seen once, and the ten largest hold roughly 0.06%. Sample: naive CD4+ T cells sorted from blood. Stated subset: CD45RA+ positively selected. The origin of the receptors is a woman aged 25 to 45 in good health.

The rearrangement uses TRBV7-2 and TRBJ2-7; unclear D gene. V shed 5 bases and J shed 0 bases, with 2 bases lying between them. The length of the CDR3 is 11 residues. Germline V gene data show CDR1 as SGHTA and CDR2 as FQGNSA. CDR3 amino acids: CASSASYEQYF. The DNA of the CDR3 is TGTGCCAGCAGCGCCTCCTACGAGCAGTACTTC.

The CDR3 protein is CASSDPDRTDTQYF. CDR3 DNA: TGTGCCAGCAGCGACCCGGACCGCACAGATACGCAGTATTTT. The chain recombines TRBV2 with TRBJ2-3, with D unresolved. V lost 6 bases and J 1 base, leaving 11 bases between the germline ends. This CDR3 spans 14 amino acids. The germline V gene has CDR1 SNHLY and CDR2 FYNNEI.

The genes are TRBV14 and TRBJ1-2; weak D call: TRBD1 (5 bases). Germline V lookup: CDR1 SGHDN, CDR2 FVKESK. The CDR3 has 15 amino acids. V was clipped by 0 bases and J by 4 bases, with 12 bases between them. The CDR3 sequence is CASSQERTRGYGYTF. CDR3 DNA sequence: TGTGCCAGCAGCCAAGAAAGAACGAGGGGCTATGGCTACACCTTC.

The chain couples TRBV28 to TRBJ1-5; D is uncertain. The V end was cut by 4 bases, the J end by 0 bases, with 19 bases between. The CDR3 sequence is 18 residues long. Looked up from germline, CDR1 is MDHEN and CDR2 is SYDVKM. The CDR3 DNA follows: TGTGCCAGCAGTTGGCCCCCCAAGGAGCTATATAGCAATCAGCCCCAGCATTTT. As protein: CASSWPPKELYSNQPQHF.